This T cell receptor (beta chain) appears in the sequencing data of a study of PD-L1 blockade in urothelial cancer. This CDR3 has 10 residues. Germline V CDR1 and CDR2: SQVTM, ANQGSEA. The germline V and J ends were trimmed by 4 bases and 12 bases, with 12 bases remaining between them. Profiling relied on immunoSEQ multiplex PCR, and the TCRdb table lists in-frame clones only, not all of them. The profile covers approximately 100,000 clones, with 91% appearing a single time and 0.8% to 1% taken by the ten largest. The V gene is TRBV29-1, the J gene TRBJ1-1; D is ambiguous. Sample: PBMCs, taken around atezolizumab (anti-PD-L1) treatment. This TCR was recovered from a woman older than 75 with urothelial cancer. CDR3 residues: CSVASGRPFF. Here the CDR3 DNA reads TGCAGCGTTGCATCGGGAAGGCCTTTCTTT.